These T cell receptor beta chains were read from a single sample in a study of blood T cell repertoires in COVID-19. The repertoire was sequenced with immunoSEQ multiplex PCR; TCRdb's copy has only in-frame clones and lacks some. Of approximately 290,000 clones in the sample, approximately 83% are singletons; the top ten hold 3.5% to 4.5%. Source material: PBMCs or T cells enriched from blood (not recorded which). These receptors originate from a woman in her thirties who had recovered from COVID-19. The CDR3 runs from the conserved cysteine through the conserved F or W. A D gene is named only where the DNA matches it firmly. Clone size is stated in some rows and not others, as once, few, many or a class when expanded.

j_call clone_size d_call v_call cdr3_nt cdr3_aa
TRBJ1-1 - - TRBV19 TGTGCCAGTAGTATGGCCATAGCTAGGACTGAAGCTTTCTTT CASSMAIARTEAFF
TRBJ2-7 - TRBD1 TRBV3-1/TRBV3-2 TGTGCCACAGCTCGGGGACAGGGGAGTTACGAGCAGTACTTC CATARGQGSYEQYF
TRBJ1-6 - TRBD1 TRBV10-3 TGTGCCATCAGTGAGTCGAGAGGGGACAGGCCGAGGGCCTATAATTCACCCCTCCACTTT CAISESRGDRPRAYNSPLHF
TRBJ2-1 once TRBD1 TRBV7-9 TGTGCCAGCAGCTCCCCCGGGACAGGGAAATACAATGAGCAGTTCTTC CASSSPGTGKYNEQFF
TRBJ1-2 few - TRBV28 TGTGCCAGCAGTCCCGGAAATGGGGGGTACTATGGCTACACCTTC CASSPGNGGYYGYTF
TRBJ2-2 - TRBD1 TRBV9 TGTGCCAGCAGCGTAGCTCCAACAGGGGGCAGCGGGGAGCTGTTTTTT CASSVAPTGGSGELFF
TRBJ1-2 - - TRBV29-1 TGCAGCGTTGCCCCTGGGACGGGAGCTAACTATGGCTACACCTTC CSVAPGTGANYGYTF
TRBJ2-1 - - TRBV9 TGTGCCAGCAGCTCAACCTCCCGGTTTAGAGGTAATGAGCAGTTCTTC CASSSTSRFRGNEQFF
TRBJ1-1 - TRBD1 TRBV14 TGTGCCAGCAGAAAAGCGGGACAGGGGGCCACTGAAGCTTTCTTT CASRKAGQGATEAFF
TRBJ2-3 once TRBD2 TRBV6-6 TGTGCCAGCAGTCTGGGGACTAGCGGGGGGGTTTTGGATACGCAGTATTTT CASSLGTSGGVLDTQYF
TRBJ2-5 - - TRBV11-1 TGTGCCAGCACCATAGGGTTCAGGGAAGAGACCCAGTACTTC CASTIGFREETQYF
TRBJ2-5 - TRBD2 TRBV4-2 TGTGCCAGCAGCCAAGGCGGGGTTGGACTAGCGGGGGGCCAAGAGACCCAGTACTTC CASSQGGVGLAGGQETQYF
TRBJ2-4 few - TRBV27 TGTGCCAGCACTCTGAACTGGGGCGCCAAAAACATTCAGTACTTC CASTLNWGAKNIQYF
TRBJ2-7 once - TRBV18 TGTGCCAGCTCACCTCGCGGGACCGACTACGAGCAGTACTTC CASSPRGTDYEQYF
TRBJ2-5 - - TRBV15 TGTGCCACCAGCCGGTCCCAAGAGACCCAGTACTTC CATSRSQETQYF
TRBJ1-1 once - TRBV14 TGTGCCAGCAGCCAAGGTCGGGGATCTGAAGCTTTCTTT CASSQGRGSEAFF
TRBJ1-1 - - TRBV20-1 TGCAGTTTAACACCGGGGACTGAAGCTTTCTTT CSLTPGTEAFF
TRBJ1-1 - TRBD1 TRBV19 TGTGCCAGTATGAGGGACAGGGGGATACCCGAAGCTTTCTTT CASMRDRGIPEAFF
TRBJ2-7 - TRBD1 TRBV19 TGTGCCAGTAGTACCGGGACAGGGCCCCACGAGCAGTACTTC CASSTGTGPHEQYF
TRBJ1-3 - - TRBV11-2 TGTGCCAGCAGCCCCCCGGACAGACGCTCTGGAAACACCATATATTTT CASSPPDRRSGNTIYF
TRBJ1-4 - TRBD1 TRBV7-9 TGTGCCAGCAGTTTGGGACAGGGCTTTGGAAAACTGTTTTTT CASSLGQGFGKLFF
TRBJ1-5 - TRBD1 TRBV2 TGTGCCAGCTCCGGGACAGGGCCAAATCAGCCCCAGCATTTT CASSGTGPNQPQHF
TRBJ2-3 - - TRBV19 TGTGCCAGTAGTCCGTACGGGGGAGCAGATACGCAGTATTTT CASSPYGGADTQYF
TRBJ2-2 - - TRBV6-5 TGTGCCAGCACCGCGATGAGGAACACCGGGGAGCTGTTTTTT CASTAMRNTGELFF
TRBJ1-2 - - TRBV6-4 TGTGCCAGCAGTGACTCTAACGGCTATGGCTACACCTTC CASSDSNGYGYTF
TRBJ1-1 - - TRBV12-5 TGTGCTAGTGGTTTGGGACAGAACACTGAAGCTTTCTTT CASGLGQNTEAFF
TRBJ1-1 - TRBD1 TRBV18 TGTGCCAGCTCCCCGGGACAGGGGTCTGAAGCTTTCTTT CASSPGQGSEAFF
TRBJ2-1 once - TRBV29-1 TGCAGCGTTGAAGGAGGGACACGGAATGAGCAGTTCTTC CSVEGGTRNEQFF
TRBJ1-5 - TRBD1 TRBV9 TGTGCCAGCAGCGCGACAGGGGGGAATCAGCCCCAGCATTTT CASSATGGNQPQHF
TRBJ1-5 - - TRBV9 TGTGCCAGCAGCGTAGGAGTGGTGAGCAATCAGCCCCAGCATTTT CASSVGVVSNQPQHF
TRBJ2-7 - - TRBV14 TGTGCCTCCTCATGGAGGGGGGGGCTCTACGAGCAGTACTTC CASSWRGGLYEQYF
TRBJ2-2 few TRBD2 TRBV11-2 TGTGCCAGCCCCTTTCCGACTAGCGGTTACACCGGGGAGCTGTTTTTT CASPFPTSGYTGELFF
TRBJ2-7 once - TRBV10-1 TGCGCCAGCAGTGACGCCGGGAGCTCCTACGAGCAGTACTTC CASSDAGSSYEQYF
TRBJ1-5 - TRBD1 TRBV30 TGTGCCTGGAGTGTACGAGACAGGGAGAATCAGCCCCAGCATTTT CAWSVRDRENQPQHF
TRBJ1-2 - - TRBV6-5 TGTGCCAGCGCCCTAGGACAGCTCTATGGCTACACCTTC CASALGQLYGYTF
TRBJ1-2 once - TRBV18 TGTGCCAGCTCACCACCCCGACGCGGGGGAGATGGCTACACCTTC CASSPPRRGGDGYTF
TRBJ1-2 - - TRBV28 TGTGCCAGCACCCCCCCCAGGGGTTTCAACTATGGCTACACCTTC CASTPPRGFNYGYTF
TRBJ2-7 - - TRBV7-9 TGTGCCAGCAGTTACTACTCCGACAGCGAGCAGTACTTC CASSYYSDSEQYF
TRBJ2-1 - TRBD1 TRBV29-1 TGCAGCGTTGAGAGACAGGGTATCCACAATGAGCAGTTCTTC CSVERQGIHNEQFF
TRBJ1-2 - - TRBV30 TGTGCCTGGAGCGAGCTAAGCTACACCTTC CAWSELSYTF
TRBJ2-3 once - TRBV2 TGTGCCAGCAGTGGGGCAGGGGTAACAGATACGCAGTATTTT CASSGAGVTDTQYF
TRBJ1-2 - - TRBV4-1 TGCGCCAGCAGCCCCGAGGGAGTAAACTATGGCTACACCTTC CASSPEGVNYGYTF